This T cell receptor (beta chain) was sequenced during a study of T cell responses to AZD1222 COVID-19 vaccine. Study-wide results and caveats: At baseline, just 5 or 6 AZD1222 recipients tested seropositive. Sampled repertoires all dated from after the peak T cell response. Spike-specific TCR breadth rose after two AZD1222 doses, and depth rose as well. It should be noted that donors were predominantly white British and more often female, and clonal diversity was possibly underestimated.

As regards this clone: Its antigen is not identified.

Trimming pared 4 bases from V and 4 bases from J, leaving 11 bases between. The germline CDR1 and CDR2 sequences are SGDLS and YYNGEE. The CDR3 runs 13 residues. TCRdb's table, derived via immunoSEQ multiplex PCR, lists solely in-frame clones and lacks some. The top ten clones hold over 9% of a sample with over 70,000 clones, approximately 86% of them seen once. The rearrangement links TRBV9 to TRBJ1-1; tentative D call: TRBD1 (5 bases). This sample comprised peripheral blood, obtained on day 0 of MenACWY control vaccination. This clonotype originated in an adult in good health. CDR3 protein: CASSLGDGTEAFF. In nucleotides, the CDR3 is TGTGCCAGCAGCCTGGGGGACGGCACTGAAGCTTTCTTT.